The text below deals with one T cell receptor beta chain. The antigen is not known. The PCR made use of 60 Vbeta and 13 Jbeta primers. This table comes from immunoSEQ multiplex PCR, and its TCRdb copy is limited to in-frame clones, with some not included. The table has 150,000 to 200,000 clones, 68% seen once. The record originates from a study of cytomegalovirus exposure and HLA in healthy donors. Study-wide results and caveats: The authors enumerated over 150 TCR beta chains as linked to cytomegalovirus. Most CMV-associated TCR beta chains appeared HLA-restricted in a later analysis.

Germline CDR1 and CDR2: KGHSH and LQKENI. V lost 6 bases to trimming and J lost 2 bases, with 14 bases between them. The CDR3 totals 14 residues. The sequencing input was PBMCs. This TCR came from a man aged 25 to 45 in good health and CMV-seropositive. The rearrangement links TRBV18 to TRBJ2-7, with a weak D call TRBD1 (6 bases). The CDR3, as DNA: TGTGCCAGCTCTCCCCAGGGGTACGCCTACGAGCAGTACTTC. Amino acids: CASSPQGYAYEQYF.